Listed below are T cell receptor beta chains from one sample, sequenced in a study of blood T cell repertoires in COVID-19. Clones were sequenced by immunoSEQ multiplex PCR, and TCRdb holds only the in-frame ones, with some missing. The sample comprises roughly 290,000 clones, about 90% of which are singletons, and approximately 7.8% rests with the top ten. Sequencing was done on a sample of peripheral blood. The receptors were gathered from a woman aged 45-59 years who had recovered from COVID-19. The conserved cysteine and the conserved F or W are not part of the CDR3 here. Size is stated for part of the rows, as once, few or many counts, or as a class when the clone is expanded.

15	TRBV27	TRBJ1-1	-	ASSLRGRGGRNTEAF
12	TRBV15	TRBJ2-7	-	ATSGGTGSYEQY
15	TRBV6-1	TRBJ2-1	-	ASSEEYGTLYYHEQF
10	TRBV29-1	TRBJ2-3	-	SATGGRDTQY
14	TRBV28	TRBJ2-7	-	ASLGRLAGRTYEQY
12	TRBV6-5	TRBJ1-3	-	ASRNGYSGNTIY
15	TRBV19	TRBJ2-7	-	ASSAPGLAGRLNEQY
11	TRBV30	TRBJ1-2	-	AWSRGNNYGYT
11	TRBV10-3	TRBJ1-1	-	ATSYRADTEAF
13	TRBV7-2	TRBJ2-1	-	ASSLAIGGANEQF
11	TRBV14	TRBJ2-5	few	ASSRDNQETQY
10	TRBV9	TRBJ2-1	-	ASGRGVNEQF
9	TRBV28	TRBJ2-4	-	ASSPKNIQY
12	TRBV7-2	TRBJ2-5	-	ASSLETGRETQY
12	TRBV5-4	TRBJ1-2	once	ASSWQGQPYGYT
12	TRBV18	TRBJ2-3	-	ASSPIDATDTQY
11	TRBV7-3	TRBJ2-1	-	ASSLGRLDEQF
11	TRBV5-6	TRBJ2-2	-	ASSLEAIGELF
13	TRBV5-1	TRBJ2-2	-	ASSLRTGFNGELF
14	TRBV15	TRBJ2-1	-	ATSYGGGTGYNEQF
13	TRBV9	TRBJ1-5	few	ASSVAGEGFQPQH
11	TRBV19	TRBJ2-2	-	ASRAAGTGELF
15	TRBV6-2/TRBV6-3	TRBJ2-1	-	ASSYSGLAARYNEQF
11	TRBV11-2	TRBJ1-2	once	ASSFGTATGYT
13	TRBV25-1	TRBJ1-4	-	ASSVLTGWDEKLF
15	TRBV9	TRBJ2-3	once	ASSPDRDRGRADTQY
15	TRBV9	TRBJ2-6	-	ASSPTPRSSGANVLT
14	TRBV2	TRBJ2-7	-	ASSEGLLDTTYEQY
11	TRBV3-1/TRBV3-2	TRBJ2-1	-	ASSHGRGGEQF
15	TRBV2	TRBJ1-6	-	ASSERIPGQSNSPLH
12	TRBV29-1	TRBJ2-1	-	SVEEQGGLYEQF
12	TRBV2	TRBJ1-4	-	ASRAGQGVEKLF
13	TRBV28	TRBJ2-7	-	ASSYPGQGTYEQY
13	TRBV9	TRBJ1-2	-	ASSAGQRTVYGYT
13	TRBV7-2	TRBJ2-7	-	ASSLSVTLGVEQY
12	TRBV19	TRBJ2-2	-	ASSLGGRAGELF
11	TRBV12-3/TRBV12-4	TRBJ2-1	-	ASRTSISNEQF
12	TRBV3-1/TRBV3-2	TRBJ2-7	-	ASSQDRARYEQY
11	TRBV2	TRBJ1-2	-	ASSAGWNYGYT
11	TRBV3-1/TRBV3-2	TRBJ2-1	-	ASSQREGHEQF
13	TRBV5-1	TRBJ2-2	-	ASSWGGQGTGELF
12	TRBV30	TRBJ2-5	-	AWSLWTSERTQY
11	TRBV7-2	TRBJ1-1	-	ASKGGPGTEAF
12	TRBV9	TRBJ1-4	-	ASSARGSNEKLF
11	TRBV7-9	TRBJ2-1	-	ASSLNSVSEQF
10	TRBV7-9	TRBJ2-3	few	ASSVNTDTQY